The 22 T cell receptor beta chains listed next were all sequenced from one sample in a study of beta chain features in type 1 diabetes. As every portion of the isolated RNA was reverse transcribed, the sequencing read expressed TCRB transcripts. Produced via immunoSEQ multiplex PCR; TCRdb's table is partial and in-frame only. The sample yields a few hundred thousand clones, 9.5% to 11% seen once. Sequenced: naive CD4+ T cells from blood. These receptors were obtained from a woman in her twenties or thirties in good health.

Points on this clone: The same CDR3 can be traced to other DNA sequences in this sample. CDR3 in DNA: TGTGCCAGCAGCTTTGCGGGAGGGCCCACAGATACGCAGTATTTT. It yields the protein CASSFAGGPTDTQYF. The V and J genes are TRBV7-2 and TRBJ2-3; 9 bases map to TRBD2. From germline, CDR1 is SGHTA and CDR2 FQGNSA. CDR3 length equals 15 residues. V shed 3 bases and J 2 bases; nucleotides not matched to a gene: 3.

This chain connects TRBV7-9 to TRBJ1-5; 8 bases align to TRBD1. The V gene end was trimmed by 5 bases and the J gene end by 6 bases; junction bases not matched to a gene: 6. The V gene's germline CDR1 is SEHNR and CDR2 FQNEAQ (reference sequence). This CDR3 region has 14 residues. The CDR3 DNA reads as TGTGCCAGCAGCCAAACAGGGGGAGCTCAGCCCCAGCATTTT. It codes for CASSQTGGAQPQHF.

This sequence joins TRBV7-2 and TRBJ2-7; TRBD2 agrees at 8 bases. V gave up 1 base and J gave up 2 bases; unmatched junction bases: 4. The germline CDR1 and CDR2 sequences are SGHTA and FQGNSA. The CDR3 is 15 amino acids. The CDR3 DNA reads TGTGCCAGCAGCTTAGGACTAGCGCAGACCTACGAGCAGTACTTC. Its protein product is CASSLGLAQTYEQYF.

A remark on this clone: Additional DNA sequences in this sample encode the identical CDR3. This sequence joins TRBV29-1 and TRBJ2-2, with 7 positions matching TRBD1. The CDR3 totals 14 residues. The ends lost 4 bases at V and 2 bases at J; junction bases unmatched: 4. CDR1 is SQVTM and CDR2 is ANQGSEA in the germline V gene. The CDR3 DNA is TGCAGCGTTGTTGGACAGGCAAACACCGGGGAGCTGTTTTTT. This encodes CSVVGQANTGELFF.

V usage is TRBV6-5 and J usage is TRBJ2-3; 8 nucleotides line up with TRBD2. V dropped 6 bases and J dropped 4; count of bases not matched to a gene: 6. Per germline, CDR1 MNHEY and CDR2 SVGAGI. CDR3 length: 14 residues. The DNA of the CDR3 is TGTGCCAGCAGATCGGGACTAGTAGCAGATACGCAGTATTTT. The encoded protein is CASRSGLVADTQYF.

The rearrangement joins TRBV7-3 to TRBJ2-6; 10 bases line up with TRBD1. Germline CDR1 and CDR2: SGHTA and FQGTGA. Germline trimming cut 1 base from V and 1 base from J; bases unmatched to any gene: 4. The CDR3 loop spans 18 amino acids. CDR3 nucleotide sequence: TGTGCCAGCAGCTTAAGACAGGGGGCTCTATCTGGGGCCAACGTCCTGACTTTC. This codes for CASSLRQGALSGANVLTF.

The chain uses TRBV27 and TRBJ1-1; D not certain. This CDR3 has 14 amino acids. Germline lookup yields CDR1 MNHEY and CDR2 SMNVEV (reference sequence). V was pared by 6 bases and J by 0 bases, with 11 bases between. Here the CDR3 DNA reads TGTGCCAGCAGGGTACACGATATGAACACTGAAGCTTTCTTT. This encodes CASRVHDMNTEAFF.

This clone has only a few counts. The V and J genes are TRBV9 and TRBJ2-5; D may be TRBD2 (6 bases). V was trimmed by 3 bases and J by 2 bases, leaving 8 bases between them. The CDR3 has 13 amino acids. Germline CDR1 SGDLS, CDR2 YYNGEE. CDR3: CASSAAGQETQYF. The DNA for the CDR3 is TGTGCCAGCAGCGCGGCGGGACAAGAGACCCAGTACTTC.

This clone has just a few counts. The rearrangement uses TRBV19 and TRBJ2-3; D is perhaps TRBD2 (6 bases). The CDR3 runs 14 residues. V dropped 4 bases and J dropped 6 bases, with 14 bases sitting between them. The V gene's germline CDR1 is LNHDA and CDR2 SQIVND (reference sequence). The CDR3 coding sequence is TGTGCCAGTAGTACCGCTACTAGCTCCGATACGCAGTATTTT. Amino acid sequence: CASSTATSSDTQYF.

The chain couples TRBV6-5 to TRBJ2-7, with 8 bases identical to TRBD1. J was trimmed by 6 bases and V by 0 bases; bases with no gene match: 10. Per germline, CDR1 MNHEY and CDR2 SVGAGI. The CDR3 covers 16 residues. CDR3 protein: CASSYSTVGRGREQYF. The CDR3 nucleotides read TGTGCCAGCAGTTACTCGACAGTGGGCAGGGGGCGCGAGCAGTACTTC.

The J gene is TRBJ2-7, the V gene TRBV7-2, with 10 nucleotides matching TRBD1. V lost 5 bases to trimming and J lost 5 bases; unmatched junction nucleotides: 3. The CDR3 consists of 13 residues. CDR1 is SGHTA and CDR2 is FQGNSA in the germline V gene. CDR3 sequence: CASSPGTGDEQYF. The DNA of the CDR3 is TGTGCCAGCAGCCCAGGGACAGGGGACGAGCAGTACTTC.

This clone was seen a single time. J is TRBJ2-7 and V is TRBV19, with 9 bases lining up with TRBD2. The V segment lost 4 bases and the J segment 4 bases; nucleotides outside the gene matches: 11. The CDR3 covers 16 residues. Germline lookup yields CDR1 LNHDA and CDR2 SQIVND (reference sequence). CDR3 amino acids: CASSTPWLAGKYEQYF. The CDR3 DNA is TGTGCCAGTAGTACTCCCTGGCTAGCGGGGAAATACGAGCAGTACTTC.

This clone was seen only a few times. J is TRBJ2-5 and V is TRBV2; weak D call: TRBD2 (5 bases). Germline CDR1 and CDR2: SNHLY and FYNNEI. The CDR3 contains 13 residues. V dropped 9 bases and J dropped 3 bases, with 14 bases sitting between them. Written as DNA, the CDR3 is TGTGCCAGTGCACGGACTGGCGAAGAGACCCAGTACTTC. Its protein is CASARTGEETQYF.

This clone was found a few times. The chain links TRBV7-9 to TRBJ2-1; tentatively, D is TRBD1 (6 bases). The CDR3 totals 15 residues. The V gene lost 0 bases and the J gene lost 5 bases, with 11 bases spanning the gap. Germline V lookup: CDR1 SEHNR, CDR2 FQNEAQ (reference sequence). CDR3 amino acids: CASSLAQGLNNEQFF. CDR3 bases: TGTGCCAGCAGCTTAGCACAGGGTTTAAACAATGAGCAGTTCTTC.

V and J are TRBV7-9 and TRBJ2-4; D is ambiguous. The V gene's germline CDR1 is SEHNR and CDR2 FQNEAQ (reference sequence). V lost 6 bases and J 4 bases, leaving 13 bases between the germline ends. CDR3 size: 14 residues. The CDR3 here is CASSPGFEKNIQYF. In DNA form, the CDR3 reads TGTGCCAGCAGTCCAGGATTCGAAAAAAACATTCAGTACTTC.

This clone was observed a few times. The chain joins TRBV25-1 to TRBJ2-5; TRBD2 is a possible D gene (6 bases). The CDR3 loop spans 14 amino acids. Germline CDR1 and CDR2: MGHDK and SYGVNS. Trimming removed 7 bases from V and 4 bases from J, with 16 bases in between. The DNA of the CDR3 is TGTGCCAGCACTCCGGGCGGGATGGGAGAGACCCAGTACTTC. This translates into CASTPGGMGETQYF. Full variable domain (outside the CDR3, taken from reference TRBV25-1 and TRBJ2-5): EADIYQTPRYLVIGTGKKITLECSQTMGHDKMYWYQQDPGMELHLIHYSYGVNSTEKGDLSSESTVSRIRTEHFPLTLESARPSHTSQYLCASTPGGMGETQYFGPGTRLLVL.

This clone has just a few counts. The J gene is TRBJ2-1, the V gene TRBV19, with 12 bases that match TRBD2. J was trimmed by 10 bases and V by 1 base; bases with no gene match: 2. Germline V gene data show CDR1 as LNHDA and CDR2 as SQIVND (reference sequence). The CDR3 sequence is 14 residues long. CDR3 sequence reads: CASSIGLAGEEQFF. CDR3 DNA sequence: TGTGCCAGTAGTATAGGACTAGCGGGAGAGGAGCAGTTCTTC.

DNA for the CDR3: TGTGCCAGCAGCTCAATGGGAGACTCCTACGAGCAGTACTTC. Residues: CASSSMGDSYEQYF. The V call is TRBV13, the J call TRBJ2-7, with D possibly matching TRBD2 (5 bases). Looked up from germline, CDR1 is PRHDT and CDR2 is FYEKMQ (reference sequence). Trimming left V 4 bases short and J 0 bases short, with 10 bases between. The CDR3 is 14 amino acids.

The rearrangement joins TRBV5-1 to TRBJ2-2; possible D gene TRBD1, 5 bases. The germline V gene has CDR1 SGHRS and CDR2 YFSETQ. V lost 2 bases and J lost 6, with 8 bases in between. The CDR3 is 13 amino acids. The DNA of the CDR3 is TGCGCCAGCAGCTTTCAGGGTGCCGGGGAGCTGTTTTTT. This sequence encodes CASSFQGAGELFF.

The chain recombines TRBV18 with TRBJ1-2, with D tentatively TRBD1 (6 bases). In germline, CDR1 is KGHSH, CDR2 LQKENI. The germline V and J ends were trimmed by 3 bases and 0 bases, with 14 bases remaining between them. This CDR3 region has 16 residues. The CDR3 nucleotides read TGTGCCAGCTCACCGAATGAGGGGGACGCTAACTATGGCTACACCTTC. Protein sequence: CASSPNEGDANYGYTF.

V is TRBV1 and J is TRBJ1-5; TRBD1 is the table's D call, not checked against the DNA. TRBV1 is listed as a pseudogene. CDR3 size: 15 residues. CDR3 bases: TGCACCAGCAGCCAAGATTCAGGGGGAAATCAGCCCCAGCATTTT. It codes for CTSSQDSGGNQPQHF.

This chain connects TRBV28 to TRBJ1-5; TRBD1 might be the D (5 bases). The germline CDR1 and CDR2 sequences are MDHEN and SYDVKM. The CDR3 loop spans 13 amino acids. Trimming stripped 6 bases from V and 2 bases from J, with 8 bases between. The CDR3 protein is CASRGVGNQPQHF. As DNA, the CDR3 is TGTGCCAGCAGAGGGGTTGGCAATCAGCCCCAGCATTTT.